Below, 3 T cell receptor beta chains from the same sample are listed, as sequenced in a study of blood T cell repertoires in COVID-19. Profiling relied on immunoSEQ multiplex PCR, and the TCRdb table lists in-frame clones only, not all of them. The sample records approximately 170,000 clones, 70% to 90% being singletons. The sample taken for sequencing was peripheral blood. These receptors were obtained from a woman older than 75 with COVID-19, enrolled during active disease.

DNA for the CDR3: TGCAGCGCTTATACCAGGGGACACGCTGAAGCTTTCTTT. It codes for CSAYTRGHAEAFF. V usage is TRBV29-1 and J usage is TRBJ1-1; D may be TRBD1 (6 bases). CDR1 SQVTM and CDR2 ANQGSEA come from the germline V gene. Trimming pared 7 bases from V and 6 bases from J, leaving 18 bases between. This CDR3 contains 13 residues.

This clone was seen more than once but under ten times. The rearrangement joins TRBV28 to TRBJ1-1; no clear D gene. The CDR3 length is 12 residues. Germline-derived CDR1 and CDR2 are MDHEN and SYDVKM. V was cut by 3 bases and J by 12 bases, with 14 bases left in between. DNA for the CDR3: TGTGCCAGCAGTTTCACGGGTCGGTCGCCTTTCTTT. This gives the protein CASSFTGRSPFF.

This rearrangement joins TRBV18 to TRBJ1-1; weak D call: TRBD1 (5 bases). V dropped 0 bases and J dropped 1 base, with 12 bases sitting between them. The germline CDR1 and CDR2 sequences are KGHSH and LQKENI. The CDR3 length is 16 residues. CDR3 DNA sequence: TGTGCCAGCTCACCACCGGGCAGGGTAGGGAACACTGAAGCTTTCTTT. Translated, it gives CASSPPGRVGNTEAFF.